The next 15 T cell receptor beta chains were all read from a single sample in a study of blood T cell repertoires in COVID-19. Sequenced by immunoSEQ multiplex PCR; TCRdb stores in-frame clones only, minus some. This sample carries around 35,000 clones, roughly 88% of them seen once, and the ten largest clones take over 9.5%. The sequenced sample was peripheral blood. The receptor set was obtained from a man in his fifties or sixties with active COVID-19.

This chain links TRBV4-1 with TRBJ2-7; 8 nucleotides agree with TRBD2. The CDR3 loop spans 15 amino acids. The germline V gene has CDR1 MGHRA and CDR2 YSYEKL. V shed 3 bases, J shed 0 bases, and the junction held 4 bases outside the gene matches. This chain's CDR3 is CASSHPGTSSYEQYF. DNA for the CDR3: TGCGCCAGCAGCCACCCCGGGACTAGCTCCTACGAGCAGTACTTC.

The genes are TRBV20-1 and TRBJ2-1, with TRBD2 matching 13 bases. J was trimmed by 10 bases and V by 3 bases; bases with no gene match: 9. The CDR3 is 15 residues long. Germline values: CDR1 DFQATT, CDR2 SNEGSKA (reference sequence). In DNA form, the CDR3 reads TGCAGTGCTAGTCCTGGGACTAGCGGGATCGGGGAGCAGTTCTTC. Protein sequence: CSASPGTSGIGEQFF.

This chain connects TRBV6-6 to TRBJ1-1; TRBD1 matches 8 bases. With V trimmed by 2 bases and J by 8 bases, 4 bases remained unmatched. This CDR3 comprises 13 residues. The germline gives CDR1 MNHNY, CDR2 SVGAGI (reference sequence). The CDR3 loop is CASSYAGQGEAFF. CDR3 coding DNA: TGTGCCAGCAGTTACGCTGGACAGGGAGAAGCTTTCTTT.

This clone was detected only once. J is TRBJ1-4 and V is TRBV7-2, with 9 nucleotides matching TRBD1. CDR3 length: 15 amino acids. Germline V gives CDR1 SGHTA, CDR2 FQGNSA. The trim removed 10 bases at V and 4 bases at J, leaving 10 bases unmatched. CDR3 DNA: TGTGCCACTGCACTACAGGGGGCGGGTAATGAAAAACTGTTTTTT. Translation: CATALQGAGNEKLFF.

The V gene is TRBV6-5, the J gene TRBJ2-3, with 9 bases fitting TRBD2. This CDR3 comprises 16 residues. In germline, CDR1 is MNHEY, CDR2 SVGAGI. V lost 2 bases, J lost 0 bases, and 3 bases stayed unmatched. In DNA form, the CDR3 reads TGTGCCAGCAGTTACGGCCTAGCGGGGAGCACAGATACGCAGTATTTT. This encodes CASSYGLAGSTDTQYF.

The chain has TRBV4-1 and TRBJ2-1, with TRBD2 identical over 9 bases. The CDR3 is made up of 16 amino acids. Losses at the gene ends were 1 base for V and 15 bases for J; bases not matched to a gene: 16. Germline V gene data show CDR1 as MGHRA and CDR2 as YSYEKL. CDR3 sequence: CASSQVMLAGSQGGFF. For the CDR3, the DNA is TGCGCCAGCAGCCAAGTTATGCTAGCGGGATCCCAGGGGGGGTTCTTC.

This chain joins TRBV11-3 and TRBJ2-1; TRBD2 is a possible D gene (6 bases). The CDR3 is made up of 13 amino acids. The germline V gene encodes CDR1 SGHNT and CDR2 YENEEA. Trimming took off 5 bases at V and 7 bases at J, with 12 bases between the two ends. In DNA form, the CDR3 reads TGTGCCAGCAGCCCGGAGGGGAGGAATGAGCAGTTCTTC. It is translated as CASSPEGRNEQFF.

The chain has TRBV5-1 and TRBJ2-5; 7 nucleotides align to TRBD1. The germline V gene encodes CDR1 SGHRS and CDR2 YFSETQ. V gave up 4 bases and J gave up 2 bases; unmatched junction bases: 5. This CDR3 has 14 residues. CDR3 sequence: CASSIRTGQETQYF. DNA of the CDR3: TGCGCCAGCAGCATCCGGACAGGACAAGAGACCCAGTACTTC.

The chain joins TRBV28 to TRBJ2-7, with 10 bases lining up with TRBD2. The V segment lost 6 bases and the J segment 4 bases; nucleotides outside the gene matches: 9. The CDR3 is made up of 15 amino acids. CDR1 is MDHEN, CDR2 SYDVKM, per germline. CDR3 coding DNA: TGTGCCAGCAGCCAGGCCGGACTAGCGGAGTACGAGCAGTACTTC. Amino acids: CASSQAGLAEYEQYF.

This clone turned up a few times. CDR3 sequence (DNA): TGTGCCAGCAGCGTAAGGCCCCAAGAGGGCACTGAAGCTTTCTTT. Translating gives CASSVRPQEGTEAFF. The chain is built from TRBV9 and TRBJ1-1, with D unresolved. With 1 base removed from V and 4 bases from J, the gap between germline ends came to 14 bases. The CDR3 runs to 15 residues. The germline V gene encodes CDR1 SGDLS and CDR2 YYNGEE.

CDR3 coding DNA: TGTGCCAGCAATCCTGCGGCCCAGGGGCGGAACACCATATATTTT. It translates to CASNPAAQGRNTIYF. The chain carries TRBV7-9 and TRBJ1-3; weak D call: TRBD1 (6 bases). There are 15 residues in the CDR3. The germline V and J ends were trimmed by 7 bases and 7 bases, with 20 bases remaining between them. CDR1 SEHNR and CDR2 FQNEAQ come from the germline V gene (reference sequence).

This clone has just one count. The chain links TRBV14 to TRBJ2-3; D possibly corresponds to TRBD2 (6 bases). V shed 1 base and J shed 2 bases, with 13 bases lying between them. This CDR3 is built from 16 residues. In germline, CDR1 is SGHDN, CDR2 FVKESK. As DNA, the CDR3 is TGTGCCAGCAGCCAAGTCTCAGGCGGGACCACAGATACGCAGTATTTT. Translation: CASSQVSGGTTDTQYF. The entire variable domain, with the rest obtained from reference TRBV14 and TRBJ2-3, is as follows: EAGVTQFPSHSVIEKGQTVTLRCDPISGHDNLYWYRRVMGKEIKFLLHFVKESKQDESGMPNNRFLAERTGGTYSTLKVQPAELEDSGVYFCASSQVSGGTTDTQYFGPGTRLTVL.

This chain links TRBV4-1 with TRBJ2-6, with unresolved D. CDR3 length: 14 residues. V gave up 6 bases and J gave up 0 bases, with 6 bases separating them. Germline assignment: CDR1 MGHRA and CDR2 YSYEKL. DNA of the CDR3: TGCGCCAGCAGTAATATCTCTGGGGCCAACGTCCTGACTTTC. Residues: CASSNISGANVLTF.

V and J are TRBV1 and TRBJ2-3; TRBD2, the table's D call, lacks a check against the DNA. TRBV1 is tagged as a pseudogene. The CDR3 totals 18 residues. The CDR3 region is CTSSQGRLRELAWDTQYF. CDR3 bases: TGCACCAGCAGCCAAGGCAGGTTGCGGGAGCTTGCGTGGGATACGCAGTATTTT.

The rearrangement joins TRBV15 to TRBJ2-7; D possibly corresponds to TRBD2 (6 bases). With 3 bases removed from V and 5 bases from J, the gap between germline ends came to 8 bases. The CDR3 extends over 12 amino acids. The germline V gene encodes CDR1 LNHNV and CDR2 YYDKDF (reference sequence). Here the CDR3 reads CATSREGNEQYF. In nucleotides, the CDR3 is TGTGCCACCAGCAGGGAGGGAAACGAGCAGTACTTC.